This TCR beta chain was recovered during a study of post-analysis software for immune sequencing data. Background on the study: The study covered relapsing-remitting, secondary progressive and progressive-relapsing courses of multiple sclerosis. Study-level points and caveats: Among four or five TRBV segments more frequent in patients than controls were TRBV5-6, TRBV5-1 and TRBV20-1. Comparison with controls showed significantly lower normalized Chao1 diversity in multiple sclerosis patients.

Germline V gene sequence: CDR1 SGHTA, CDR2 FQGTGA. The V gene lost 5 bases and the J gene lost 9 bases, with 11 bases spanning the gap. CDR3 length: 12 residues. Unique molecular identifiers had been added to the TCR beta cDNA libraries. Yield was about 500,000 cDNA molecules from around 1 to 10 million T cells. Each CDR3 protein gets one entry after TCRdb re-called the PCR reads with MiXCR. The sample has 650,000 to 850,000 distinct CDR3 sequences, approximately 57% seen once. Comments on this clonotype: Its antigen is as yet unknown.

The sample comprised blood. This receptor was obtained from a girl under 18 with multiple sclerosis. The chain is built from TRBV7-3 and TRBJ2-1; perhaps TRBD2 as D (5 bases). The CDR3 DNA reads as TGTGCCAGCAGCGACTCCCGGGGTGAGCAGTTCTTC. It yields the protein CASSDSRGEQFF.